These 10 T cell receptor beta chains were all obtained from the same sample, sequenced in a study of blood T cell repertoires in COVID-19. Using immunoSEQ multiplex PCR, the repertoire was profiled, and TCRdb retains in-frame clones only, with some absent. Of roughly 120,000 clones detected, more than 70% appear once; the ten largest clones hold roughly 8.6%. The sequenced material came from peripheral blood. These receptor sequences come from a human donor in a cohort sampled during active COVID-19.

The chain couples TRBV11-3 to TRBJ2-1, with D possibly TRBD2 on 6 matching bases. Germline V gene data show CDR1 as SGHNT and CDR2 as YENEEA. V dropped 5 bases and J dropped 3 bases, with 14 bases sitting between them. The CDR3 is 15 amino acids. CDR3: CASSPLATNYNEQFF. CDR3 sequence (DNA): TGTGCCAGCAGCCCCCTAGCGACCAACTACAATGAGCAGTTCTTC. Based on the CDR3 plus reference TRBV11-3 and TRBJ2-1, the full variable domain is EAGVVQSPRYKIIEKKQPVAFWCNPISGHNTLYWYLQNLGQGPELLIRYENEEAVDDSQLPKDRFSAERLKGVDSTLKIQPAELGDSAVYLCASSPLATNYNEQFFGPGTRLTVL.

The V gene is TRBV5-1, the J gene TRBJ2-1; 8 nucleotides line up with TRBD2. Unmatched junction bases numbered 4, after V lost 4 bases and J lost 4 bases. From germline, CDR1 is SGHRS and CDR2 YFSETQ. This CDR3 spans 14 amino acids. CDR3 in amino acids: CASSPGGSYNEQFF. The DNA for the CDR3 is TGCGCCAGCAGCCCGGGGGGGAGTTACAATGAGCAGTTCTTC.

The chain links TRBV5-1 to TRBJ2-7; 7 positions match TRBD2. With V trimmed by 3 bases and J by 6 bases, 12 bases remained unmatched. CDR1 and CDR2 from the germline V gene are SGHRS and YFSETQ. The CDR3 is made up of 15 amino acids. This CDR3 is CASSSISRGEVEQYF. The CDR3 coding sequence is TGCGCCAGCAGCTCCATCTCCCGGGGGGAAGTCGAGCAGTACTTC.

The chain combines TRBV24-1 with TRBJ2-7; D unclear. The CDR3 has 16 residues. V lost 1 base and J lost 0, with 12 bases in between. The germline CDR1 and CDR2 sequences are KGHDR and SFDVKD. Here the CDR3 reads CATSDFWQAPSYEQYF. The CDR3 DNA reads TGTGCCACCAGTGATTTCTGGCAGGCCCCCTCCTACGAGCAGTACTTC.

The chain is built from TRBV6-6 and TRBJ2-7; 7 nucleotides agree with TRBD1. The V gene end was trimmed by 4 bases and the J gene end by 2 bases; junction bases not matched to a gene: 8. The germline gives CDR1 MNHNY, CDR2 SVGAGI (reference sequence). This CDR3 is built from 15 residues. The CDR3: CASSFRTGDTYEQYF. The CDR3 coding sequence is TGTGCCAGCAGTTTTCGAACAGGGGACACCTACGAGCAGTACTTC.

In its sample, this clone was seen a few times. J is TRBJ2-7 and V is TRBV4-1; 10 nucleotides match TRBD1. Germline loops: CDR1 MGHRA, CDR2 YSYEKL. The CDR3 consists of 15 residues. With V trimmed by 1 base and J by 3 bases, 3 bases remained unmatched. Here the CDR3 reads CASSQAGTGDYEQYF. The CDR3 DNA reads TGCGCCAGCAGCCAAGCCGGGACAGGGGACTACGAGCAGTACTTC.

Only a few counts were recorded for this clone. J is TRBJ1-1 and V is TRBV7-9; D remains ambiguous. CDR3 size: 12 residues. The germline gives CDR1 SEHNR, CDR2 FQNEAQ (reference sequence). Trimming removed 8 bases from V and 1 base from J, with 8 bases in between. The CDR3 bases are TGTGCCAGCGCTTACACGAACACTGAAGCTTTCTTT. Its protein product is CASAYTNTEAFF.

The chain couples TRBV7-2 to TRBJ1-1; possibly TRBD1 for D (6 bases). V lost 3 bases and J 9 bases, leaving 14 bases between the germline ends. Germline loops: CDR1 SGHTA, CDR2 FQGNSA. This CDR3 is 13 amino acids long. CDR3 DNA: TGTGCCAGCAGCTTTCAGGGGCATAGTCAAGCTTTCTTT. Translating it yields CASSFQGHSQAFF.

This rearrangement joins TRBV2 to TRBJ2-7; D remains ambiguous. Germline-derived CDR1 and CDR2 are SNHLY and FYNNEI. V lost 2 bases and J lost 2, with 7 bases in between. CDR3 length: 13 amino acids. The CDR3 DNA is TGTGCCAGCAGTGAATGGCAGGCCTACGAGCAGTACTTC. Its translation is CASSEWQAYEQYF.

The chain has TRBV9 and TRBJ1-2; maybe TRBD1 (5 bases). V was shortened by 0 bases and J by 0 bases, with 21 bases between the two germline ends. The CDR3 length is 19 residues. Germline lookup yields CDR1 SGDLS and CDR2 YYNGEE. The CDR3 DNA reads TGTGCCAGCAGCGTAGGTGGGTCTGGACATCCCCCGGCTAACTATGGCTACACCTTC. This codes for CASSVGGSGHPPANYGYTF.